The rows below give T cell receptor beta chains drawn from one sample of a study of shared clonotypes between healthy human individuals. The data were produced by immunoSEQ multiplex PCR, yet TCRdb's version contains in-frame clones alone and is incomplete. The sample shows around 700,000 clones, just over 90% of them seen only once. The specimen sequenced was naive CD8+ T cells sorted from blood. Every receptor here comes from a man younger than 45 in good health. CDR3s include the opening cysteine and the closing phenylalanine or tryptophan. The D gene is left open where the match is weak. A clone size is listed for some rows: how often the clone was seen (once, few, many), or a class if it is expanded.

TRBD1	TRBV5-4	-	TRBJ2-7	TGTGCCAGCAGCACCCGGGACAGGGTTTACGAGCAGTACTTC	CASSTRDRVYEQYF
-	TRBV5-5	-	TRBJ2-2	TGTGCCAGCAGCCGCCAACAGGGTTACGCCGGGGAGCTGTTTTTT	CASSRQQGYAGELFF
-	TRBV5-1	-	TRBJ2-7	TGCGCCAGCAGCAGGACTGGGGACGAGCAGTACTTC	CASSRTGDEQYF
TRBD2	TRBV7-3	once	TRBJ2-2	TGTGCCAGCAGCTTAGGCCTAGCGGGGGCGGACCTGTTTTTT	CASSLGLAGADLFF
TRBD2	TRBV28	-	TRBJ2-2	TGTGCCAGCAGTTTTTTTGGACTAGCGGGCACGAACACCGGGGAGCTGTTTTTT	CASSFFGLAGTNTGELFF
TRBD1	TRBV4-2	-	TRBJ1-5	TGTGCCAGCAGTCAGACCCTCGGGGACAGGGGATTGCGGGGGGAGCCCCAGCATTTT	CASSQTLGDRGLRGEPQHF
TRBD1	TRBV4-3	-	TRBJ2-1	TGCGCCAGCAGCCAAGGGACAGGGTTGGCCAATGAGCAGTTCTTC	CASSQGTGLANEQFF
-	TRBV27	-	TRBJ1-4	TGTGCCAGCAGTTTGCTAGGGGGTGGTGAAAAACTGTTTTTT	CASSLLGGGEKLFF
TRBD2	TRBV27	-	TRBJ2-1	TGTGCCAGCAGTTTATCCTGGCCAGCGGGAGGTCATGAGCAGTTCTTC	CASSLSWPAGGHEQFF
-	TRBV15	once	TRBJ1-1	TGTGCCACCAGCAGAGATCGCGGGCCGAACACTGAAGCTTTCTTT	CATSRDRGPNTEAFF
TRBD2	TRBV2	once	TRBJ2-3	TGTGCCAGCAGTGAAGCACTAGCGGCCACCACAGATACGCAGTATTTT	CASSEALAATTDTQYF
-	TRBV28	once	TRBJ2-2	TGTGCCAGCAGTCCTCCTCGGCGGAAACCGAACACCGGGGAGCTGTTTTTT	CASSPPRRKPNTGELFF
TRBD2	TRBV6-5	once	TRBJ2-7	TGTGCCAGCAGTTACCCCGGGACTAGCGCCGAGCAGTACTTC	CASSYPGTSAEQYF
-	TRBV9	-	TRBJ2-2	TGTGCCAGCAGCGTAGACTCGGGGACCTGGACCGGGGAGCTGTTTTTT	CASSVDSGTWTGELFF
-	TRBV27	-	TRBJ2-1	TGTGCCAGCAGTCCCGATTGGGGGAGCGGTTACAATGAGCAGTTCTTC	CASSPDWGSGYNEQFF
TRBD2	TRBV4-3	-	TRBJ2-1	TGCGCCAGCAGCCAAGTTATTCTGCGGGAGAGCTCCTACAATGAGCAGTTCTTC	CASSQVILRESSYNEQFF
TRBD1	TRBV19	-	TRBJ1-4	TGTGCCAGTAGTACCTGGACAGGGACTAATGAAAAACTGTTTTTT	CASSTWTGTNEKLFF
TRBD1	TRBV13	few	TRBJ1-2	TGTGCCAGCAGCTTAGGGAGTGAAGGGGGCGGTGGCTACACCTTC	CASSLGSEGGGGYTF
-	TRBV7-9	-	TRBJ2-3	TGTGCCAGCAGCTTAGAAAGTGTGGCAGATACGCAGTATTTT	CASSLESVADTQYF
TRBD1	TRBV19	-	TRBJ2-6	TGTGCCAGTAGTATCTACCGGGACAGGGGAACTGGGGCCAACGTCCTGACTTTC	CASSIYRDRGTGANVLTF
TRBD2	TRBV28	-	TRBJ2-1	TGTGCCAGCAGTCTGTCGCTAGCGGGGTACAATGAGCAGTTCTTC	CASSLSLAGYNEQFF
-	TRBV27	-	TRBJ2-6	TGTGCCAGCAGTTTGGCCAGGGGAAACCCTGGGGCCAACGTCCTGACTTTC	CASSLARGNPGANVLTF
TRBD2	TRBV10-1	-	TRBJ2-1	TGCGCCAGCAGTGATGGGGAGCGGGAACGAAGGAACAATGAGCAGTTCTTC	CASSDGERERRNNEQFF
-	TRBV18	-	TRBJ2-1	TGTGCCAGCTCACCCTCGTCCTACAATGAGCAGTTCTTC	CASSPSSYNEQFF
-	TRBV21-1	-	TRBJ1-1	TGTGCCAGCAGCAAGGGACAACGTGAAAGACTCACTGAAGCTTTCTTT	CASSKGQRERLTEAFF
-	TRBV5-4	-	TRBJ2-7	TGTGCCAGCAGCTTGGGACCAAGGTCCTACGAGCAGTACTTC	CASSLGPRSYEQYF
-	TRBV6-5	-	TRBJ2-1	TGTGCCAGCAGTTATGGTGGTAATGAGCAGTTCTTC	CASSYGGNEQFF
TRBD1	TRBV4-1	-	TRBJ2-7	TGCGCCAGCAGCCAACGGGCCCAGGGACAGGGGTTTTTCGAGCAGTACTTC	CASSQRAQGQGFFEQYF
-	TRBV6-6	-	TRBJ1-1	TGTGCCAGCAGTTATTCGCCAGTATTAACTTTCTTT	CASSYSPVLTFF
-	TRBV7-9	-	TRBJ2-7	TGTGCCAGCAGCCATCGGGTCCTGGGTAGCGAGCAGTACTTC	CASSHRVLGSEQYF